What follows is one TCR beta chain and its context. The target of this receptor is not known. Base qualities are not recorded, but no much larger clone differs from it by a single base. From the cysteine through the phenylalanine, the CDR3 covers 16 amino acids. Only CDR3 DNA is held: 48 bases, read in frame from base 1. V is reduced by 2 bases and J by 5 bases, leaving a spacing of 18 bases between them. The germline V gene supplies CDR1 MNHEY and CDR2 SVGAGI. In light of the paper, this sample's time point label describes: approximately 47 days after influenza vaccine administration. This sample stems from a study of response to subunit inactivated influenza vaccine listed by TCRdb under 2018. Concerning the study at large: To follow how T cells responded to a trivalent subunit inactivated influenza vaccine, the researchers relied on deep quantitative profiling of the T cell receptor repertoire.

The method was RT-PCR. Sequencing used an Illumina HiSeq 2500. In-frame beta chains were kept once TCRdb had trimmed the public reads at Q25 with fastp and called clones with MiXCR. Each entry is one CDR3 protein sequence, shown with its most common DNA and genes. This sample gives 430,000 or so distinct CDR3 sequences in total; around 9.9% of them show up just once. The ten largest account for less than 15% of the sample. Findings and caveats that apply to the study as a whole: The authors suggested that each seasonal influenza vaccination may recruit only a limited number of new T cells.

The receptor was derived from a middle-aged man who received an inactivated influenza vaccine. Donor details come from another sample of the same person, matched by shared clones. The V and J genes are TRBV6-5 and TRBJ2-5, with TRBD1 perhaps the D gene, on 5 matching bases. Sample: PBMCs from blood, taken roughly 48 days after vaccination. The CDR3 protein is CASSYTGIYPHETQYF. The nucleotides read TGTGCCAGCAGTTACACAGGAATATATCCCCATGAGACCCAGTACTTC.